This entry lists 20 T cell receptor beta chains sequenced from one sample in a study of T cell repertoires and HLA-DP antigens. What these receptors recognize is not known. This table comes from immunoSEQ multiplex PCR, and its TCRdb copy is limited to in-frame clones, with some not included. The sample yields about 73,000 clones, over 75% seen once. Specimen: CD4+ T cells from PBMCs. These receptors all stem from a man between 60 and 70 years old in good health and CMV-seronegative.

A few counts support this clone. This chain links TRBV7-2 with TRBJ1-1, with D maybe TRBD1 (6 bases). CDR1 and CDR2 from the germline V gene are SGHTA and FQGNSA. There are 15 residues in the CDR3. Trimming left V 2 bases short and J 0 bases short, with 10 bases between. Here the CDR3 reads CASSLQGRMNTEAFF. The CDR3 nucleotides are TGTGCCAGCAGCTTACAGGGGCGGATGAACACTGAAGCTTTCTTT.

The rearrangement joins TRBV9 to TRBJ1-1; D call uncertain. Trimming pared 0 bases from V and 1 base from J, leaving 7 bases between. Germline V gene data show CDR1 as SGDLS and CDR2 as YYNGEE. The CDR3 spans 14 residues. CDR3 residues: CASSVDDPNTEAFF. The DNA for the CDR3 is TGTGCCAGCAGCGTAGACGACCCGAACACTGAAGCTTTCTTT. Full variable domain (rest looked up from reference TRBV9 and TRBJ1-1): DSGVTQTPKHLITATGQRVTLRCSPRSGDLSVYWYQQSLDQGLQFLIQYYNGEERAKGNILERFSAQQFPDLHSELNLSSLELGDSALYFCASSVDDPNTEAFFGQGTRLTVV.

The chain uses TRBV19 and TRBJ2-4; possibly TRBD1 for D (6 bases). CDR3 length equals 16 residues. With 8 bases removed from V and 0 bases from J, the gap between germline ends came to 17 bases. Germline values: CDR1 LNHDA, CDR2 SQIVND (reference sequence). CDR3 sequence (DNA): TGTGCCAGTCCCCTGCCGGGACACCGAGCCAAAAACATTCAGTACTTC. It codes for CASPLPGHRAKNIQYF.

The genes are TRBV2 and TRBJ1-5; no definite D call. Trimming removed 6 bases from V and 4 bases from J, with 10 bases in between. Germline assignment: CDR1 SNHLY and CDR2 FYNNEI. This CDR3 has 13 residues. CDR3 sequence reads: CASRQGLNQPQHF. CDR3 DNA sequence: TGTGCCAGCAGGCAAGGTTTGAATCAGCCCCAGCATTTT.

J is TRBJ2-5 and V is TRBV25-1; 12 bases are shared with TRBD1. Looked up from germline, CDR1 is MGHDK and CDR2 is SYGVNS. CDR3 length equals 15 residues. The V segment lost 2 bases and the J segment 5 bases; nucleotides outside the gene matches: 3. The CDR3 nucleotides read TGTGCCAGCAGTGAAGGGACAGGGGGCGGGGAGACCCAGTACTTC. Protein sequence: CASSEGTGGGETQYF.

V and J are TRBV30 and TRBJ1-5, with 8 bases fitting TRBD1. V lost 1 base, J lost 4 bases, and 3 bases stayed unmatched. Germline-derived CDR1 and CDR2 are GTSNPN and SVGIG (reference sequence). The CDR3 spans 14 residues. The CDR3 is CAWSGTGRNQPQHF. For the CDR3, the DNA is TGTGCCTGGAGTGGGACAGGGCGGAATCAGCCCCAGCATTTT.

Here the CDR3 DNA reads TGTGCCAGCGTTGGGGCGATTGGATCCTACGAGCAGTACTTC. Its protein is CASVGAIGSYEQYF. V and J are TRBV6-1 and TRBJ2-7, with TRBD1 as a possible D gene (5 bases). This CDR3 region has 14 residues. The V and J ends lost 8 bases and 1 base respectively, with 15 bases between them. Germline CDR1 is MNHNS and CDR2 is SASEGT.

The chain carries TRBV28 and TRBJ1-4; weak D call: TRBD1 (5 bases). V shed 5 bases and J shed 3 bases, with 13 bases lying between them. The CDR3 contains 15 residues. Germline V gives CDR1 MDHEN, CDR2 SYDVKM. The CDR3 bases are TGTGCCAGCAGTCTGTTGACAGCCTCTAATGAAAAACTGTTTTTT. Amino acid sequence: CASSLLTASNEKLFF.

CDR3 sequence reads: CASSDTRYEQYV. In DNA, the CDR3 is TGTGCCAGCAGTGACACTCGCTACGAGCAGTACGTC. The V gene is TRBV6-1, the J gene TRBJ2-7; D unresolved. There are 12 residues in the CDR3. The V end lost 3 bases, the J end lost 3 bases, and 6 bases lay between the germline ends. Germline CDR1 is MNHNS and CDR2 is SASEGT.

This clone came up a few times. This sequence joins TRBV25-1 and TRBJ2-7, with D hard to call. V dropped 4 bases and J dropped 3 bases, with 7 bases sitting between them. The CDR3 extends over 12 amino acids. The V gene's germline CDR1 is MGHDK and CDR2 SYGVNS. In DNA, the CDR3 is TGTGCCAGCAGTGCACACGGCTACGAGCAGTACTTC. Protein: CASSAHGYEQYF.

This chain joins TRBV4-3 and TRBJ1-4; a weak D match, TRBD1 (5 bases). Trimming left V 0 bases short and J 0 bases short, with 11 bases between. CDR1 is LGHNA, CDR2 YSLEER, per germline. This CDR3 is built from 17 residues. The DNA of the CDR3 is TGCGCCAGCAGCCAAGAACCCCCGACAGCAACTAATGAAAAACTGTTTTTT. It codes for CASSQEPPTATNEKLFF.

V usage is TRBV2 and J usage is TRBJ2-1; perhaps TRBD2 as D (7 bases). The CDR3 is 12 amino acids. CDR1 SNHLY and CDR2 FYNNEI come from the germline V gene. V lost 5 bases and J 12 bases, leaving 14 bases between the germline ends. The CDR3 DNA is TGTGCCAGCAGTCGGGGGGCTGGTAGGCAGTTCTTC. The encoded protein is CASSRGAGRQFF.

In its sample, this clone was seen a few times. The rearrangement uses TRBV15 and TRBJ2-7; no clear D gene. Trimming removed 0 bases at V and 3 bases at J, with 6 bases between. Germline loops: CDR1 LNHNV, CDR2 YYDKDF (reference sequence). CDR3 size: 13 residues. The CDR3 region has the DNA TGTGCCACCAGCAGAGATCTGGGCTACGAGCAGTACGTC. Translating it yields CATSRDLGYEQYV.

In its sample, this clone was seen a few times. The gene calls are TRBV6-6 and TRBJ2-7; D gene ambiguous. CDR3 length: 11 residues. Germline CDR1 reads MNHNY; CDR2 reads SVGAGI (reference sequence). The V end was cut by 5 bases, the J end by 4 bases, with 6 bases between. The CDR3 spells CASSALYEQYF. CDR3 in DNA: TGTGCCAGCAGTGCCCTATACGAGCAGTACTTC.

V and J are TRBV27 and TRBJ1-3, with TRBD1 matching 8 bases. The trim removed 5 bases at V and 5 bases at J, leaving 5 bases unmatched. The germline V gene encodes CDR1 MNHEY and CDR2 SMNVEV (reference sequence). The CDR3 is made up of 14 amino acids. This CDR3 reads CASSRQGARNTIYF. CDR3 DNA: TGTGCCAGCAGTCGGCAGGGGGCTCGAAACACCATATATTTT.

The CDR3: CASSRPAGGYTF. In DNA, the CDR3 is TGTGCCAGTAGTAGGCCAGCGGGTGGCTACACCTTC. The genes are TRBV19 and TRBJ1-2; D unclear. Germline CDR1 is LNHDA and CDR2 is SQIVND (reference sequence). The CDR3 is 12 residues long. V was shortened by 4 bases and J by 7 bases, with 10 bases between the two germline ends.

The rearrangement uses TRBV19 and TRBJ2-2; maybe TRBD2 (7 bases). This CDR3 region has 16 residues. V was pared by 5 bases and J by 0 bases, with 13 bases between. Germline CDR1 and CDR2: LNHDA and SQIVND (reference sequence). The chain's CDR3 is CASSPWGGANTGELFF. CDR3 sequence (DNA): TGTGCCAGTAGTCCCTGGGGGGGCGCGAACACCGGGGAGCTGTTTTTT.

In this sample, this clone turned up a few times. V is TRBV28 and J is TRBJ2-7; 8 nucleotides agree with TRBD1. Germline-derived CDR1 and CDR2 are MDHEN and SYDVKM. The ends lost 6 bases at V and 5 bases at J; junction bases unmatched: 9. The CDR3 runs to 14 residues. CDR3 DNA: TGTGCCAGCAGAAGACAGGGGCTCACCAACGAGCAGTACTTC. Its protein is CASRRQGLTNEQYF.

This clone has just a few counts. The V call is TRBV4-3, the J call TRBJ1-1; 7 bases align to TRBD1. V shed 0 bases and J 11 bases; nucleotides not matched to a gene: 9. This CDR3 has 14 residues. Germline lookup yields CDR1 LGHNA and CDR2 YSLEER. Here the CDR3 reads CASSQESGDSGAFF. The CDR3 DNA follows: TGCGCCAGCAGCCAAGAATCTGGGGACAGTGGCGCTTTCTTT.

In its sample, this clone was seen many times. Sequence at one end of the junction differs from germline and may be a read error. The chain has TRBV2 and TRBJ1-6, with D unresolved. The CDR3 consists of 13 residues. CDR1 and CDR2 (germline): SNHLY, FYNNEI. The CDR3 DNA reads as TGTGCCAGCAGTGAAGCGCTCGGAGGGCCAGCACGCTTT. Translated, it gives CASSEALGGPARF.